This T cell receptor (beta chain) emerged from a study of OX40 agonist ivuxolimab in advanced cancers. Study overall: Ivuxolimab is an agonistic anti-OX40 (CD134) antibody, and patients were treated with it. It was permissible to have had prior anti-PD-1, anti-PD-L1 or anti-CTLA-4 therapy, and around 41% had some.

Study outcomes and limitations: Expanded clones belonging to CD8+ T cells outnumbered, on average, those of CD4+.

Only in-frame clones appear in the TCRdb table, and some are missing; sequencing was by immunoSEQ multiplex PCR. The repertoire holds around 94,000 clones, with approximately 90% as singletons. V shed 6 bases and J 5 bases; nucleotides not matched to a gene: 7. This CDR3 contains 14 residues. Germline V gene data show CDR1 as LGHNT and CDR2 as FRNRAP. It was autoimmune disease history or systemic immunosuppression that excluded patients. About this clone: The target antigen is unknown.

The TCR was taken from an adult with an advanced solid tumor such as melanoma, head and neck, liver or kidney cancer. The chain recombines TRBV12-5 with TRBJ1-5; 7 bases fit TRBD1. The source material was CD4+ or CD8+ T cells sorted from blood, sampled in a trial of the OX40 agonist ivuxolimab. Here the CDR3 reads CASGPGTAYQPQHF. The CDR3 DNA reads TGTGCTAGTGGACCAGGGACAGCCTATCAGCCCCAGCATTTT.